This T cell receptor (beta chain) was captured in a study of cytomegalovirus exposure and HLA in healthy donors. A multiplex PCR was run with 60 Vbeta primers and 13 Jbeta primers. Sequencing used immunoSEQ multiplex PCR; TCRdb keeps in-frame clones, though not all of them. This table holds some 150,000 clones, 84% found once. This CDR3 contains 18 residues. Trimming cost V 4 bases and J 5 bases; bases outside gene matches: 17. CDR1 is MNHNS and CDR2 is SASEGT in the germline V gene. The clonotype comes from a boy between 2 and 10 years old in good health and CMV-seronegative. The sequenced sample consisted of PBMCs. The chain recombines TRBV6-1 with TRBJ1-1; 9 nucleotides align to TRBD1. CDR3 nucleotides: TGTGCCAGCAGTGCGGGACAGGGAGATTGGGGAAGGCTGACTGAAGCTTTCTTT. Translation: CASSAGQGDWGRLTEAFF.